The 17 T cell receptor beta chains below were found in one sample sequenced in a study of tumor and adjacent non-tumor tissue in lung cancer. This sample's RNA came from whole unsorted tissue. The library came from three nested PCR rounds adapted from ARM-PCR protocols. TCRdb itself ran the multiplex PCR reads through MiXCR, one entry per CDR3 protein. This table has more than 60,000 distinct CDR3 sequences, over 70% appearing once. The sequencing sample was made of lung tumor tissue. Receptors were obtained from a woman in her forties or fifties with non-small cell lung cancer.

On this clonotype itself: One end of the junction does not line up with germline, which may come from a read error. The chain recombines TRBV27 with TRBJ2-5, with D unclear. The germline V gene has CDR1 MNHEY and CDR2 SMNVEV (reference sequence). The CDR3 totals 15 residues. The DNA of the CDR3 is TGTGGCAGCAGTTTGGGGTTTGCCGCACAGGAGACCCAGTACTTC. The encoded protein is CGSSLGFAAQETQYF.

The chain joins TRBV29-1 to TRBJ2-5, with D uncertain. Germline CDR1 reads SQVTM; CDR2 reads ANQGSEA. The CDR3 consists of 14 residues. Trimming stripped 2 bases from V and 14 bases from J, with 24 bases between. CDR3 DNA: TGCAGCGTTGAAAGGGCCTTACGTCAAGAGACCCCATACTTC. Its protein is CSVERALRQETPYF.

Notes on this clonotype: One end of the junction does not line up with germline, which may come from a read error. The gene calls are TRBV4-2 and TRBJ2-7; TRBD2 agrees at 10 bases. Per the germline V gene, CDR1 is LGHNA and CDR2 is YNFKEQ. The CDR3 totals 15 residues. CDR3 sequence (DNA): TGTGCCAGCAGCCAAGAGCCTAGCGGGAGCTACGAGCGGCACTTC. This gives the protein CASSQEPSGSYERHF.

This clonotype was detected many times. The chain carries TRBV6-5 and TRBJ2-7; 10 nucleotides align to TRBD2. The CDR3 totals 16 residues. Germline CDR1 and CDR2: MNHEY and SVGAGI. Trimming at V came to 4 bases and at J to 4 bases, leaving 10 bases not matched to a gene. DNA for the CDR3: TGTGCCAGCAGTTCCTGGACTAGCGGAAGATTATACGAGCAGTACTTC. The encoded protein is CASSSWTSGRLYEQYF.

This clonotype was seen only once. Its ends do not fully match the called genes, so a read error is possible. The V and J genes are TRBV24-1 and TRBJ2-1; the match to TRBD2 covers 11 bases. There are 14 residues in the CDR3. Germline values: CDR1 KGHDR, CDR2 SFDVKD. The CDR3 region has the DNA TGTGCTACCAATGACTCACTAGCGGGGGATGAGCAGTTCTTC. Translating gives CATNDSLAGDEQFF.

There are a few counts of this clonotype. Because the CDR3 is missing its conserved closing phenylalanine or tryptophan, this is likely a read error. This rearrangement joins TRBV28 to TRBJ2-7; 10 bases agree with TRBD1. This CDR3 region has 13 residues. V was pared by 5 bases and J by 6 bases, with 4 bases of the junction left unmatched. The germline gives CDR1 MDHEN, CDR2 SYDVKM. CDR3 bases: TGTGCCAGCAGTCCCGGGACAGGGGTCGAGCAGTACCTC. It codes for CASSPGTGVEQYL.

Comments on this clonotype: Since the CDR3 does not end with the conserved phenylalanine or tryptophan, this likely comes from a read error. The DNA is left out, because the CDR3 cannot be placed on it with certainty; the CDR3 is given as TCRdb lists it. This chain joins TRBV10-1 and TRBJ2-4. Germline V gene data show CDR1 as WNHNN and CDR2 as SYGVQD (reference sequence). The CDR3 has 14 residues if both end residues are counted. CDR3: CASSEGIAKNIQHY.

Turning to this clonotype: Just one base apart from a much larger clone, this may be a read error. The chain joins TRBV20-1 to TRBJ2-7; D perhaps matches TRBD2 (5 bases). The CDR3 contains 15 residues. Germline V gene lookup returns CDR1 DFQATT and CDR2 SNEGSKA (reference sequence). Here the CDR3 reads CSTRGSEEGIYEQYF. CDR3 in DNA: TGCAGTACTAGAGGCTCAGAGGAAGGGATCTACGAGCAGTACTTC.

This clonotype has just one count. A junction boundary mismatches the germline segment, possibly from a read error. The chain uses TRBV29-1 and TRBJ2-7, with D possibly matching TRBD2 (5 bases). The germline V gene has CDR1 SQVTM and CDR2 ANQGSEA. The CDR3 has 12 amino acids. CDR3 in amino acids: CSVFMDSYEHYF. The CDR3 DNA reads TGCAGCGTTTTTATGGACTCCTACGAGCACTACTTC.

Details on this clonotype: Being one base from a much bigger clone, this may be a read error. V usage is TRBV20-1 and J usage is TRBJ1-5, with D uncertain. There are 13 residues in the CDR3. Germline V gives CDR1 DFQATT, CDR2 SNEGSKA (reference sequence). The CDR3 spells CNAIGLGNQPQHF. CDR3 coding DNA: TGCAATGCTATAGGGTTAGGCAATCAGCCCCAGCATTTT.

In the case of this clonotype: Because it lacks the conserved phenylalanine or tryptophan at the end, this CDR3 is likely a read error. It is unclear where the CDR3 begins or ends on the DNA, so no DNA is shown, and the CDR3 is as TCRdb lists it. This rearrangement joins TRBV6-5 to TRBJ2-1. Germline CDR1 reads MNHEY; CDR2 reads SVGAGI. Counting both end residues, the CDR3 totals 14 amino acids. The CDR3 reads CASSGRSSYNEQLL.

On this clonotype itself: This may be a read error: a much more frequent sequence differs by one nucleotide. V is TRBV4-1 and J is TRBJ2-7; D is possibly TRBD1 (5 bases). This CDR3 comprises 12 residues. Looked up from germline, CDR1 is MGHRA and CDR2 is YSYEKL. This chain's CDR3 is CVSSRTGYEQYF. Written as DNA, the CDR3 is TGCGTCAGCAGCCGAACAGGCTACGAGCAGTACTTC.

This clonotype has only one observation. Relative to the germline gene, one junction end is altered; a read error may explain this. The chain couples TRBV6-5 to TRBJ2-1, with D unclear. The CDR3 contains 15 residues. Germline lookup yields CDR1 MNHEY and CDR2 SVGAGI. In nucleotides, the CDR3 is TGTGCCAGCAGTTACTCACGCCAGTGGGCCCTTGAGCAATTCTTC. Translating gives CASSYSRQWALEQFF.

Of note for this clonotype: With a much larger clone just one base away, this may be a read error. V gene TRBV2 combines with J gene TRBJ2-1; D is perhaps TRBD1 or TRBD2 (5 bases each). The CDR3 spans 12 residues. The V end was cut by 9 bases, the J end by 7 bases, with 13 bases between. Germline-derived CDR1 and CDR2 are SNHLY and FYNNEI. CDR3 in DNA: TGTGCCAGTGGGGACGGCCAGAATGAGCAGTTCTTC. Translating gives CASGDGQNEQFF.

There are many counts of this clonotype. The chain recombines TRBV6-1 with TRBJ1-2; D may be TRBD1 (5 bases). V was shortened by 5 bases and J by 0 bases, with 16 bases between the two germline ends. Germline values: CDR1 MNHNS, CDR2 SASEGT. The CDR3 extends over 16 amino acids. Here the CDR3 reads CASSWGSFPPNYGYTF. DNA of the CDR3: TGTGCCAGCAGTTGGGGGAGTTTTCCACCTAACTATGGCTACACCTTC.

The chain combines TRBV6-5 with TRBJ1-4; 9 bases are shared with TRBD1. The ends lost 11 bases at V and 5 bases at J; junction bases unmatched: 9. The germline V gene encodes CDR1 MNHEY and CDR2 SVGAGI. The CDR3 runs 14 residues. The CDR3 reads CAGKEGTGNEKLFF. CDR3 DNA sequence: TGTGCCGGCAAAGAGGGGACAGGGAATGAAAAACTGTTTTTT.

Worth noting for this clonotype: The junction departs from the called germline gene at one end, perhaps through a read error. V and J are TRBV5-6 and TRBJ2-1; 10 bases align to TRBD2. CDR1 is SGHDT and CDR2 is YYEEEE in the germline V gene. The CDR3 extends over 15 amino acids. The CDR3 nucleotides read TGTGCCAGCAGCAATCTAGCGGGAGCCTGGAATGGGCAGTTCTTC. Translated: CASSNLAGAWNGQFF. Looking up the rest from reference TRBV5-6 and TRBJ2-1 gives the full variable domain: DAGVTQSPTHLIKTRGQQVTLRCSPKSGHDTVSWYQQALGQGPQFIFQYYEEEERQRGNFPDRFSGHQFPNYSSELNVNALLLGDSALYLCASSNLAGAWNGQFFGPGTRLTVL.